The clone carrying this T cell receptor (beta chain) was detected only once. Its antigen is not known. The naive gate required viable CD3+CD4+ or CD3+CD8+ cells with CCR7+CD45RA+CD45RO-CD95-CD27+CD28+ phenotype. This CDR3 is 17 amino acids long. V was clipped by 2 bases and J by 2 bases; unmatched bases: 7. CDR1 and CDR2 from the germline V gene are SGHTA and FQGTGA. These data are taken from a study of T cells after posttransplantation cyclophosphamide. General study results and limits: TRB clonality was highly associated with recipient CMV seropositivity and reactivation. Donor CD8+ memory clones often dominated recipient blood repertoires at later times.

Using immunoSEQ multiplex PCR, the repertoire was profiled, and TCRdb retains in-frame clones only, with some absent. The sample records around 9,100 clones, more than 95% being singletons. The sample consisted of naive CD4+ T cells sorted from PBMCs. The rearrangement uses TRBV7-3 and TRBJ2-3; TRBD2 aligns across 10 bases. This sequence originates from a woman aged 60-75 years in good health, CMV-negative, and a related stem cell transplant donor. The CDR3 here is CASSLLSGGVATDTQYF. Here the CDR3 DNA reads TGTGCCAGCAGCTTACTCAGCGGGGGGGTAGCCACAGATACGCAGTATTTT.